The T cell receptor beta chain under discussion was sequenced for a study of T-cell reconstitution after alpha-beta-depleted transplantation in children. This clonotype was seen only a few times. Preparing the TCRbeta library involved the use of unique molecular identifiers. MiXCR, run by TCRdb on the PCR reads, gives a single entry per CDR3 protein. The table lists roughly 590,000 distinct CDR3 sequences, around a sixth of them singletons. Sequencing was performed on PBMCs from the stem cell graft donor, taken from the stem cell graft. The TCR was taken from a human donor who donated a stem cell graft to a child with acute myeloid leukemia.

CDR3 sequence: CSAFPGLGRTDTQYF. CDR3 bases: TGCAGTGCTTTTCCGGGACTAGGAAGAACAGATACGCAGTATTTT. This chain connects TRBV20-1 to TRBJ2-3; 8 bases agree with TRBD2. With 5 bases clipped from V and 3 bases from J, the junction kept 10 bases outside the gene matches. The CDR3 covers 15 residues. Germline values: CDR1 DFQATT, CDR2 SNEGSKA (reference sequence).